This T cell receptor beta chain was recovered during a study of T cell changes during pregnancy in multiple sclerosis. The method was immunoSEQ multiplex PCR; TCRdb's version includes in-frame clones alone and lacks a portion of them. Here the sample spans about 40,000 clones, over 75% being singletons. V shed 3 bases and J shed 5 bases, with 17 bases lying between them. This CDR3 has 16 amino acids. Per germline, CDR1 SGHVS and CDR2 FNYEAQ. The count of this clone is one. The material was CD8+ T cells from peripheral blood mononuclear cells, obtained before pregnancy. The chain joins TRBV7-6 to TRBJ2-1; no firm D call. The TCR comes from a female donor with multiple sclerosis, enrolled in a pregnancy study. This chain's CDR3 is CASSFKFPGYDNEQFF. The CDR3 DNA is TGTGCCAGCAGCTTTAAGTTCCCCGGGTACGACAATGAGCAGTTCTTC.